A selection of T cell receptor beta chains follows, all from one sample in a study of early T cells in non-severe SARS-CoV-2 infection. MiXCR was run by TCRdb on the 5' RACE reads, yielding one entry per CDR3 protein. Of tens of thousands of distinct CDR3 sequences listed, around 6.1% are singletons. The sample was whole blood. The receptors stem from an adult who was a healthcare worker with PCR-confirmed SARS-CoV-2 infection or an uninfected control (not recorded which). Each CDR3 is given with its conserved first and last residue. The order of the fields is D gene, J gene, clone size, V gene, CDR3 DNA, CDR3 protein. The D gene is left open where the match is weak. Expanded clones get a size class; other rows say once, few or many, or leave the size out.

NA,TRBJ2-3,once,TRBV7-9,TGTGCCAGCAGCCGAGTGGGTTTGGATACGCAGTATTTT,CASSRVGLDTQYF
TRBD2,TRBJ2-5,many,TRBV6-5,TGTGCCAGCAGCAACGGGCGGACTAGCGGACAAGAGACCCAGTACTTC,CASSNGRTSGQETQYF
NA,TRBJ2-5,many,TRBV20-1,TGCAGTGCTAGTCTTTGGAGCGAACTTCAGAAAGAGACCCAGTACTTC,CSASLWSELQKETQYF
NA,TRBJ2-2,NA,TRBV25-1,TGTGCCAGCAGTACTAACACCGGGGAGCTGTTTTTT,CASSTNTGELFF
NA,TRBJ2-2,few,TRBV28,TGTGCCAGCCAGTCAGGGAACACCGGGGAGCTGTTTTTT,CASQSGNTGELFF
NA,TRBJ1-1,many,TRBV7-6,TGTGCCAGCAGCTTAGCCGAAAACACTGAAGCTTTCTTT,CASSLAENTEAFF
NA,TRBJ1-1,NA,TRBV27,TGTGCCAGCAGTTTAATGAGCGGGGCGCGAGGGAACACTGAAGCTTTCTTT,CASSLMSGARGNTEAFF
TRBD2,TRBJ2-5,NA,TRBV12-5,TGTGCTAGTGGTTTGAGGGTTAGCGGGACGGAGACCCAGTACTTC,CASGLRVSGTETQYF
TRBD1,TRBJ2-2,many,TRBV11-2,TGTGCCAGCAGCTTAAATCCGGGACAGCCTACCGGGGAGCTGTTTTTT,CASSLNPGQPTGELFF
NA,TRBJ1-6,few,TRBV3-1,TGTGCCAGCAGCCAAGTTCCGGGTTTTCCCCTCCACTTT,CASSQVPGFPLHF
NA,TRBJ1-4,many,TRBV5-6,TGTGCCAGCAGCTTGCCGGGGCCCGGTGAAAAACTGTTTTTT,CASSLPGPGEKLFF
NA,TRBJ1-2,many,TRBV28,TGTGCCAGCAGTCCCCGACCAGGGAAAGGCTACACCTTC,CASSPRPGKGYTF
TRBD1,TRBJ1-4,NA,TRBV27,TGTGCCAGCAGTCCTAGGGGGCCTAATGAAAAACTGCTTTTT,CASSPRGPNEKLLF
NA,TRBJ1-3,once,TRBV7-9,TGTGCCAGCAGCCCCAAAGGGTCGGGGTCTCCTGGAAACACCATATATTTT,CASSPKGSGSPGNTIYF
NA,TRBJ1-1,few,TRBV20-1,TGCAGTGCTAGAGCTTTCGACAGGAGGTCGAACACTGAAGCTTTCTTT,CSARAFDRRSNTEAFF
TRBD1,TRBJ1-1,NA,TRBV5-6,TGTGCCAGCAGCCCGGGACAGGGTCTGGTCGACACTGAAGCTTTCTTT,CASSPGQGLVDTEAFF
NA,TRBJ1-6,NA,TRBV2,TGTGCCAGCGGAGGACAGCAGCCCGGAAATTCACCCCTCCACTTT,CASGGQQPGNSPLHF
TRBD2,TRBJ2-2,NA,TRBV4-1,TGCGCCAGCAGCCAAGATGAGGGACTAGCGTATTCCGGGGAGCTGTTTTTT,CASSQDEGLAYSGELFF
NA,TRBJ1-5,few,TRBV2,TGTGCCAGCAGTGCTTACACAGGGCCCAATCAGCCCCAGCATTTT,CASSAYTGPNQPQHF